Included here is one T cell receptor (beta chain) sequence, with context. The target antigen is unknown. The time point: pre-sensitization, week 0. The treatment was: therapeutic diphenylcyclopropenone sensitization with weekly scalp DPC. Within the library, unique molecular identifiers were attached to each individual cDNA molecule. Via MiXCR, TCRdb re-called the RACE reads, giving one row per CDR3 protein. The sample includes roughly 380,000 distinct CDR3 sequences, roughly 4.6% of them seen just once. This sample was taken from a study of human T cells and chemical hapten exposure. Study as a whole: 2% DPC applied to a roughly 2 cm by roughly 2 cm arm area sensitized donors.

General study results and limits: Expanded TCRs made up significantly more big CDR3 similarity clusters than controls did.

The CDR3 totals 14 residues. V was trimmed by 4 bases and J by 5 bases, leaving 11 bases between them. Germline V gene sequence: CDR1 SNHLY, CDR2 FYNNEI. This chain uses TRBV2 with TRBJ1-4; unclear D gene. This receptor was obtained from a woman between 45 and 60 years old with alopecia areata. Some clones in this sample may be carry-over from other donors' samples. Sequenced material: whole blood, taken in connection with sensitization to the hapten diphenylcyclopropenone (DPC). CDR3 nucleotide sequence: TGTGCCAGCAGTGGGGCTCCCGCAAATGAAAAACTGTTTTTT. It specifies CASSGAPANEKLFF.